The subject of this entry is one TCR beta chain. This specimen belongs to a study of blood T cell repertoires in COVID-19. This table comes from immunoSEQ multiplex PCR, and its TCRdb copy is limited to in-frame clones, with some not included. The data hold around 480,000 clones, with roughly 87% observed a single time. This TCR derives from a woman younger than 30 who had recovered from COVID-19. The sample consisted of PBMCs or T cells enriched from blood (not recorded which).

The CDR3 bases are TGTGCCAGCAGTATCCGGGACATACAAGAGACCCAGTACTTC. As protein: CASSIRDIQETQYF. This chain uses TRBV6-5 with TRBJ2-5; tentative D call: TRBD1 (6 bases). CDR1 is MNHEY, CDR2 SVGAGI, per germline. Trimming cost V 5 bases and J 2 bases, with 12 bases left between them. This CDR3 is 14 amino acids long.